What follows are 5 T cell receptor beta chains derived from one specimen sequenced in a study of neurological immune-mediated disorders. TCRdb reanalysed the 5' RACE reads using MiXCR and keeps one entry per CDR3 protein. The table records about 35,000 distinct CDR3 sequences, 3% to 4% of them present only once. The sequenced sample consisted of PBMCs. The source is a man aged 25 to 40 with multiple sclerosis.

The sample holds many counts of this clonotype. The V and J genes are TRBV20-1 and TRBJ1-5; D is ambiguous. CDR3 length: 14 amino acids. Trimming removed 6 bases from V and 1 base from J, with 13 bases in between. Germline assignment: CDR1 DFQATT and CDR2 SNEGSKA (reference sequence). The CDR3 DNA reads TGCAGTGCCAAGCCGGGGTGGAGCAATCAGCCCCAGCATTTT. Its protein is CSAKPGWSNQPQHF.

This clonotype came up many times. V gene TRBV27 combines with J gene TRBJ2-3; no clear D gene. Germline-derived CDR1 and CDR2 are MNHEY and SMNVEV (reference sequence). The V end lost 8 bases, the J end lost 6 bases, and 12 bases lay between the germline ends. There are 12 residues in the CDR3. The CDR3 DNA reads TGTGCCAGCCAGGTTGGCTACGATACGCAGTATTTT. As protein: CASQVGYDTQYF.

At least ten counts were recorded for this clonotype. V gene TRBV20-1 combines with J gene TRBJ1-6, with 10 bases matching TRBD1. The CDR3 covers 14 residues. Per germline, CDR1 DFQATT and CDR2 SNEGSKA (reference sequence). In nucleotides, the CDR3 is TGCAGCCTTAGACAGGGGGCGGAGGGGTCACCCCTCCACTTT. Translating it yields CSLRQGAEGSPLHF.

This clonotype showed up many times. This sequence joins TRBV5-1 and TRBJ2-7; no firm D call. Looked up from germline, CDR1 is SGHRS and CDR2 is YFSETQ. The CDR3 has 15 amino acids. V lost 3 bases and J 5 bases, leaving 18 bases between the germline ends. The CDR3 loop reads CASSSRAGGPNEQYF. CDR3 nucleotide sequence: TGCGCCAGCAGCTCCCGGGCAGGCGGTCCCAACGAGCAGTACTTC.

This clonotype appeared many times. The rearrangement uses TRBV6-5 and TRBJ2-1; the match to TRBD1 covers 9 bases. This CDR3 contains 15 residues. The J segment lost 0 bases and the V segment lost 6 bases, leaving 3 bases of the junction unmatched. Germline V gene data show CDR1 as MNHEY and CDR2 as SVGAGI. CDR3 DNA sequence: TGTGCCAGCAGGTCGGGACAGGGCTCCTACAATGAGCAGTTCTTC. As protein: CASRSGQGSYNEQFF.